This is a list of T cell receptor beta chains from one sample in a study of OX40 agonist ivuxolimab in advanced cancers. Sequencing was performed with immunoSEQ multiplex PCR; in TCRdb, only in-frame clones are kept and a portion is missing. The table records more than 75,000 clones, 70% to 90% of them present only once. This specimen consisted of CD4+ or CD8+ T cells sorted from blood, obtained in a trial of the OX40 agonist ivuxolimab. The receptors come from an adult with an advanced solid tumor such as melanoma, head and neck, liver or kidney cancer. The CDR3 runs from the conserved cysteine through the conserved F or W. The order of the fields is clone size, J gene, V gene, CDR3 length, D gene, CDR3 protein, CDR3 DNA. A D gene is named only where the DNA matches it firmly. Clone size is shown for a subset of rows, as once, few, many or a class of expanded clone.

clone_size: once; j_call: TRBJ1-3; v_call: TRBV5-1; cdr3_length: 14; d_call: -; cdr3_aa: CASSRGDSGNTIYF; cdr3_nt: TGCGCCAGCAGCCGCGGGGACTCTGGAAACACCATATATTTT
clone_size: -; j_call: TRBJ2-5; v_call: TRBV19; cdr3_length: 13; d_call: -; cdr3_aa: CASSIGPQETQYF; cdr3_nt: TGTGCCAGTAGTATAGGGCCCCAAGAGACCCAGTACTTC
clone_size: -; j_call: TRBJ2-7; v_call: TRBV4-2; cdr3_length: 15; d_call: -; cdr3_aa: CASSQEGSRGYEQYF; cdr3_nt: TGTGCCAGCAGCCAAGAGGGGAGCAGGGGCTACGAGCAGTACTTC
clone_size: -; j_call: TRBJ2-1; v_call: TRBV10-3; cdr3_length: 15; d_call: -; cdr3_aa: CAIKGGGAVYNEQFF; cdr3_nt: TGTGCCATCAAGGGAGGGGGGGCGGTCTACAATGAGCAGTTCTTC
clone_size: -; j_call: TRBJ2-5; v_call: TRBV7-9; cdr3_length: 14; d_call: -; cdr3_aa: CASSLGGVGETQYF; cdr3_nt: TGTGCCAGCAGCTTAGGCGGGGTCGGAGAGACCCAGTACTTC
clone_size: -; j_call: TRBJ1-2; v_call: TRBV19; cdr3_length: 12; d_call: -; cdr3_aa: CASSVRVAGYTF; cdr3_nt: TGTGCCAGTAGTGTCAGGGTTGCTGGCTACACCTTC
clone_size: few; j_call: TRBJ2-2; v_call: TRBV4-1; cdr3_length: 17; d_call: TRBD2; cdr3_aa: CASSQGLAGVLTGELFF; cdr3_nt: TGCGCCAGCAGCCAAGGACTAGCGGGAGTATTAACCGGGGAGCTGTTTTTT
clone_size: -; j_call: TRBJ1-2; v_call: TRBV2; cdr3_length: 12; d_call: TRBD1; cdr3_aa: CARTGTGGGYTF; cdr3_nt: TGTGCCAGAACCGGGACAGGGGGCGGCTACACCTTC
clone_size: -; j_call: TRBJ1-1; v_call: TRBV5-6; cdr3_length: 15; d_call: -; cdr3_aa: CASSLVGQSNTEAFF; cdr3_nt: TGTGCCAGCAGCTTGGTCGGCCAGTCGAACACTGAAGCTTTCTTT
clone_size: -; j_call: TRBJ2-1; v_call: TRBV10-1; cdr3_length: 18; d_call: TRBD2; cdr3_aa: CASSESVGLAGAYNEQFF; cdr3_nt: TGCGCCAGCAGTGAGTCCGTGGGACTAGCGGGAGCGTACAATGAGCAGTTCTTC
clone_size: -; j_call: TRBJ2-7; v_call: TRBV4-1; cdr3_length: 16; d_call: TRBD2; cdr3_aa: CASSHPPTGGPGEQYF; cdr3_nt: TGCGCCAGCAGCCACCCCCCCACGGGGGGACCGGGGGAGCAGTACTTC
clone_size: -; j_call: TRBJ2-3; v_call: TRBV18; cdr3_length: 14; d_call: -; cdr3_aa: CANSPIRRLDTQYF; cdr3_nt: TGTGCCAACTCACCAATCCGCAGGCTGGATACGCAGTATTTT
clone_size: -; j_call: TRBJ2-1; v_call: TRBV11-2; cdr3_length: 14; d_call: TRBD2; cdr3_aa: CASSFSGTRREQFF; cdr3_nt: TGTGCCAGCAGCTTTAGCGGGACTAGAAGGGAGCAGTTCTTC
clone_size: -; j_call: TRBJ2-7; v_call: TRBV16; cdr3_length: 13; d_call: -; cdr3_aa: CASSQSGPYEQYF; cdr3_nt: TGTGCCAGCAGCCAATCGGGACCCTACGAGCAGTACTTC
clone_size: -; j_call: TRBJ1-2; v_call: TRBV14; cdr3_length: 15; d_call: -; cdr3_aa: CASSQEDFDVYGYTF; cdr3_nt: TGTGCCAGCAGCCAAGAGGATTTTGATGTCTATGGCTACACCTTC
clone_size: -; j_call: TRBJ1-4; v_call: TRBV6-6; cdr3_length: 15; d_call: -; cdr3_aa: CASSPSGRINEKLFF; cdr3_nt: TGTGCCAGCAGTCCCTCAGGGCGGATTAATGAAAAACTGTTTTTT
clone_size: -; j_call: TRBJ2-1; v_call: TRBV12-5; cdr3_length: 14; d_call: TRBD2; cdr3_aa: CASGLLAGVDEQFF; cdr3_nt: TGTGCTAGTGGTTTGCTAGCGGGAGTCGATGAGCAGTTCTTC
clone_size: -; j_call: TRBJ2-7; v_call: TRBV7-9; cdr3_length: 17; d_call: TRBD2; cdr3_aa: CASSLVNWRGEPYEQYF; cdr3_nt: TGTGCCAGCAGCTTAGTTAATTGGCGGGGGGAGCCCTACGAGCAGTACTTC
clone_size: -; j_call: TRBJ1-5; v_call: TRBV7-9; cdr3_length: 14; d_call: TRBD1; cdr3_aa: CASSRGTGDQPQHF; cdr3_nt: TGTGCCAGCAGCCGGGGGACAGGTGATCAGCCCCAGCATTTT
clone_size: -; j_call: TRBJ1-1; v_call: TRBV6-1; cdr3_length: 14; d_call: -; cdr3_aa: CASRKPTGNTEAFF; cdr3_nt: TGTGCCAGCAGGAAGCCGACAGGGAACACTGAAGCTTTCTTT
clone_size: -; j_call: TRBJ2-7; v_call: TRBV19; cdr3_length: 15; d_call: TRBD1; cdr3_aa: CASASGGTGAYEQYF; cdr3_nt: TGTGCCAGTGCCTCGGGCGGGACAGGGGCCTACGAGCAGTACTTC
clone_size: -; j_call: TRBJ2-5; v_call: TRBV2; cdr3_length: 16; d_call: TRBD2; cdr3_aa: CASIFEGGRTQETQYF; cdr3_nt: TGTGCCAGCATCTTCGAAGGCGGGAGAACTCAAGAGACCCAGTACTTC
clone_size: once; j_call: TRBJ1-3; v_call: TRBV2; cdr3_length: 15; d_call: -; cdr3_aa: CASSETSGSGNTIYF; cdr3_nt: TGTGCCAGCAGTGAGACGTCGGGCTCTGGAAACACCATATATTTT
clone_size: -; j_call: TRBJ2-2; v_call: TRBV27; cdr3_length: 15; d_call: -; cdr3_aa: CASSLWTANTGELFF; cdr3_nt: TGTGCCAGCAGTTTATGGACAGCGAACACCGGGGAGCTGTTTTTT
clone_size: -; j_call: TRBJ1-1; v_call: TRBV6-6; cdr3_length: 13; d_call: TRBD1; cdr3_aa: CASRFLQMDRRLF; cdr3_nt: TGTGCCAGCAGATTCCTCCAAATGGACAGGCGGCTCTTT
clone_size: -; j_call: TRBJ2-7; v_call: TRBV7-2; cdr3_length: 12; d_call: -; cdr3_aa: CASSPPTYEQYF; cdr3_nt: TGTGCCAGCAGCCCCCCGACCTACGAGCAGTACTTC
clone_size: -; j_call: TRBJ1-1; v_call: TRBV6-6; cdr3_length: 16; d_call: -; cdr3_aa: CASSYPPDGRNTEAFF; cdr3_nt: TGTGCCAGCAGTTACCCTCCGGACGGGAGAAACACTGAAGCTTTCTTT
clone_size: -; j_call: TRBJ2-3; v_call: TRBV7-2; cdr3_length: 20; d_call: TRBD2; cdr3_aa: CASSLAGTSGGVSRTDTQYF; cdr3_nt: TGTGCCAGCAGCTTAGCCGGGACTAGCGGGGGCGTCTCCCGCACAGATACGCAGTATTTT
clone_size: once; j_call: TRBJ2-1; v_call: TRBV7-2; cdr3_length: 13; d_call: -; cdr3_aa: CASSFEVANEQFF; cdr3_nt: TGTGCCAGCAGCTTTGAGGTCGCCAATGAGCAGTTCTTC
clone_size: -; j_call: TRBJ1-2; v_call: TRBV9; cdr3_length: 21; d_call: TRBD1; cdr3_aa: CASSVARDTKVDRDSSGGYTF; cdr3_nt: TGTGCCAGCAGCGTAGCTCGGGACACAAAGGTTGACAGGGACAGTTCGGGAGGCTACACCTTC
clone_size: -; j_call: TRBJ2-3; v_call: TRBV6-5; cdr3_length: 16; d_call: TRBD2; cdr3_aa: CASSYGLAASTDTQYF; cdr3_nt: TGTGCCAGCAGTTACGGTCTAGCGGCTAGCACAGATACGCAGTATTTT
clone_size: -; j_call: TRBJ1-1; v_call: TRBV21-1; cdr3_length: 15; d_call: -; cdr3_aa: CASSVRDRGNTEAFF; cdr3_nt: TGTGCCAGCAGCGTTCGGGACAGGGGGAACACTGAAGCTTTCTTT
clone_size: -; j_call: TRBJ1-1; v_call: TRBV7-2; cdr3_length: 12; d_call: -; cdr3_aa: CASSFGFGEAFF; cdr3_nt: TGTGCCAGCAGCTTCGGATTCGGTGAAGCTTTCTTT
clone_size: -; j_call: TRBJ2-7; v_call: TRBV5-6; cdr3_length: 11; d_call: -; cdr3_aa: CASSSIYEQYF; cdr3_nt: TGTGCCAGCAGCTCCATCTACGAGCAGTACTTC
clone_size: -; j_call: TRBJ2-2; v_call: TRBV6-5; cdr3_length: 12; d_call: -; cdr3_aa: CASSFNTGELFF; cdr3_nt: TGTGCCAGCAGTTTCAACACCGGGGAGCTGTTTTTT
clone_size: -; j_call: TRBJ1-1; v_call: TRBV29-1; cdr3_length: 11; d_call: -; cdr3_aa: CSARGASEAFF; cdr3_nt: TGCAGCGCCCGGGGGGCCTCTGAAGCTTTCTTT
clone_size: -; j_call: TRBJ2-1; v_call: TRBV11-2; cdr3_length: 15; d_call: TRBD2; cdr3_aa: CASSLDPSSGGARFF; cdr3_nt: TGTGCCAGCAGCTTAGACCCCTCTAGCGGGGGGGCACGGTTCTTC